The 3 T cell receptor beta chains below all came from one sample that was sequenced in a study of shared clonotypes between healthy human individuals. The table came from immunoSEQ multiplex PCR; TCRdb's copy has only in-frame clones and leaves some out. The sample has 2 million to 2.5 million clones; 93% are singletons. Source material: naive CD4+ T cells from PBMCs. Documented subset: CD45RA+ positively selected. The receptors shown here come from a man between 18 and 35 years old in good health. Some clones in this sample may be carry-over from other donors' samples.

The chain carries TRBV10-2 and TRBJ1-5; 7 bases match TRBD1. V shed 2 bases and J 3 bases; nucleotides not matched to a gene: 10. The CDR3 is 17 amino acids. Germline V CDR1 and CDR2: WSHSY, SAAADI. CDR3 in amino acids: CASSEGVTGRPNQPQHF. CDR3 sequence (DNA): TGCGCCAGCAGTGAGGGTGTGACAGGGCGGCCCAATCAGCCCCAGCATTTT.

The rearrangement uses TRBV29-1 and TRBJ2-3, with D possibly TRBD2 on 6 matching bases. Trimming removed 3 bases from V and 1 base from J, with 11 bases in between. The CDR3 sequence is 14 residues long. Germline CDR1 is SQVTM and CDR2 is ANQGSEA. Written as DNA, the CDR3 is TGCAGCGTTGACGTCCCTAGCGGCACAGATACGCAGTATTTT. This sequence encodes CSVDVPSGTDTQYF.

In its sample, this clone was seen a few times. CDR3 bases: TGTGCCAGCAGCTCGGATTGGAATCAGCCCCAGCATTTT. This codes for CASSSDWNQPQHF. The V gene is TRBV7-2, the J gene TRBJ1-5; D uncertain. The germline gives CDR1 SGHTA, CDR2 FQGNSA. The CDR3 has 13 residues. V lost 4 bases and J lost 4, with 8 bases in between.